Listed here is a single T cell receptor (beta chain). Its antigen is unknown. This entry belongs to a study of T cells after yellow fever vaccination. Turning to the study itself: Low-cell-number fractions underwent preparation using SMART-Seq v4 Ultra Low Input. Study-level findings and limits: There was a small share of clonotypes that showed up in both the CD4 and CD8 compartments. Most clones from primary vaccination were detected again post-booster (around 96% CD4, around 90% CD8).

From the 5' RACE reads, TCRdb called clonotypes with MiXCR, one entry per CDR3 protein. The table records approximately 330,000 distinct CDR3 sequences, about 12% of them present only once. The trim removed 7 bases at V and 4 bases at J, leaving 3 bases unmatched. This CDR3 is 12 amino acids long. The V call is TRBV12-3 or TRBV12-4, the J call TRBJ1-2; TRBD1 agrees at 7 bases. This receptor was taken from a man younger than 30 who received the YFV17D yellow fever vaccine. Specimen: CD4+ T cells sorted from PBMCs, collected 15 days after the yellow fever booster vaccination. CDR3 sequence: CASTRDSYGYTF. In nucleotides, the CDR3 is TGTGCCAGCACCCGGGACAGCTATGGCTACACCTTC.